Listed here are 12 T cell receptor beta chains from one sample, sequenced in a study of T cell clusters in autoimmune cytopenias. TRB rearrangements were amplified by touch-down multiplex PCR with mixed TRB-A/B primers. TCRdb derives one entry per CDR3 protein from the multiplex PCR reads, leaving out DNA. This table holds fewer than 1,500 distinct CDR3 sequences. TRB was amplified from about 260 ng of peripheral blood genomic DNA per sample. This sample was also put to use in a study of T cell repertoires in aging, cancer and after chemotherapy.

Input material: peripheral blood. Source of these receptors: a human donor in good health.

This clonotype is labeled medium-sized (0.01 to 0.1%) based on frequency. The J gene is TRBJ1-1, the V gene TRBV5-4. The germline CDR1 and CDR2 sequences are SGHNT and YYREEE (reference sequence). This CDR3 comprises 14 residues. Here the CDR3 reads CASSLLNKNTEAFF.

This clonotype shows up as large by frequency. The chain couples TRBV7-6 to TRBJ2-2; the D call of TRBD2 rests on TCRdb alone, since no DNA is present to check it. Germline assignment: CDR1 SGHVS and CDR2 FNYEAQ. This CDR3 spans 15 amino acids. The CDR3 is CASSLVASNTGELFF.

The CDR3 protein is CASSLQPGQGGGTGELFF. V gene TRBV5-6 combines with J gene TRBJ2-2; TCRdb returns TRBD1, unconfirmable since there is no DNA. This CDR3 is built from 18 residues. In germline, CDR1 is SGHDT, CDR2 YYEEEE. The variable domain in full, completed from reference TRBV5-6 and TRBJ2-2, reads DAGVTQSPTHLIKTRGQQVTLRCSPKSGHDTVSWYQQALGQGPQFIFQYYEEEERQRGNFPDRFSGHQFPNYSSELNVNALLLGDSALYLCASSLQPGQGGGTGELFFGEGSRLTVL.

According to its frequency, this clonotype is medium-sized (0.01 to 0.1%). This chain uses TRBV27 with TRBJ2-1; TCRdb picks TRBD1, but there is no DNA to check that call. The CDR3 loop spans 14 amino acids. CDR1 and CDR2 from the germline V gene are MNHEY and SMNVEV (reference sequence). CDR3: CASSSRTGTREQFF.

The chain has TRBV5-1 and TRBJ1-3; lacking DNA, the TRBD1 call made by TCRdb goes unchecked. Germline V gene data show CDR1 as SGHRS and CDR2 as YFSETQ. This CDR3 contains 14 residues. The CDR3 sequence: CASSWGTTGNTIYF.

By frequency, this clonotype is large. The chain employs TRBV5-4 and TRBJ2-1; the TRBD1 assignment by TCRdb is unverifiable without DNA. Germline V gives CDR1 SGHNT, CDR2 YYREEE (reference sequence). CDR3 size: 13 residues. CDR3 sequence: CASSNRSNNEQFF.

Frequency places this clonotype as medium-sized. The genes are TRBV12-3 or TRBV12-4 and TRBJ2-7; TCRdb proposes TRBD2, but this gene call is untestable without DNA. The CDR3 is 15 amino acids. The CDR3 spells CASSLGGRESYEQYF.

This clonotype is deemed medium-sized by its frequency. The chain uses TRBV5-1 and TRBJ2-7. Germline CDR1 reads SGHRS; CDR2 reads YFSETQ. CDR3 length: 15 residues. This CDR3 is CASSLGLAVSYEQYF.

By frequency, this clonotype is medium-sized. The chain links TRBV5-5 to TRBJ2-7; without DNA, the TCRdb call of TRBD2 cannot be checked. This CDR3 region has 15 residues. Germline V CDR1 and CDR2: SGHKS, YYEKEE (reference sequence). CDR3 sequence reads: CASRSLAGGQGEQYF. The full variable domain, its missing parts supplied by reference TRBV5-5 and TRBJ2-7, is DAGVTQSPTHLIKTRGQQVTLRCSPISGHKSVSWYQQVLGQGPQFIFQYYEKEERGRGNFPDRFSARQFPNYSSELNVNALLLGDSALYLCASRSLAGGQGEQYFGPGTRLTVT.

This clonotype is deemed large by its frequency. The rearrangement uses TRBV6-1 and TRBJ2-5; the TCRdb call, TRBD2, lacks DNA for checking. Germline CDR1 MNHNS, CDR2 SASEGT. CDR3 size: 15 residues. CDR3 amino acids: CASRGGGAGRETQYF.

By frequency, this clonotype registers large. The chain recombines TRBV15 with TRBJ1-3; absent DNA, TCRdb's TRBD1 call cannot be checked. The CDR3 spans 15 residues. Germline CDR1 reads LNHNV; CDR2 reads YYDKDF (reference sequence). This CDR3 is CATSPRTGDGNTIYF.

This clonotype is identified as medium-sized (0.01 to 0.1%) from frequency. V gene TRBV12-3 or TRBV12-4 combines with J gene TRBJ2-7. This CDR3 contains 13 residues. CDR3: CASSLGSSYEQYF.